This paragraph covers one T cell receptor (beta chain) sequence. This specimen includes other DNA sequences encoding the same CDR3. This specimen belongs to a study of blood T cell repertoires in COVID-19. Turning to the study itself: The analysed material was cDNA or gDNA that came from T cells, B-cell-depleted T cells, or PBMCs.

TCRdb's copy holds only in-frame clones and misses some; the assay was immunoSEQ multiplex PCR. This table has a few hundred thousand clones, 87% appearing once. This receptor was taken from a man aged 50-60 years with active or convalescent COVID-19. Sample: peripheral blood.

The CDR3 reads CASSPQGRETQYF. CDR3 nucleotide sequence: TGCGCCAGCAGCCCCCAGGGCAGAGAGACCCAGTACTTC. The chain couples TRBV5-1 to TRBJ2-5; perhaps TRBD1 as D (5 bases). The CDR3 covers 13 residues. The germline gives CDR1 SGHRS, CDR2 YFSETQ. V was clipped by 4 bases and J by 4 bases, with 11 bases between them.